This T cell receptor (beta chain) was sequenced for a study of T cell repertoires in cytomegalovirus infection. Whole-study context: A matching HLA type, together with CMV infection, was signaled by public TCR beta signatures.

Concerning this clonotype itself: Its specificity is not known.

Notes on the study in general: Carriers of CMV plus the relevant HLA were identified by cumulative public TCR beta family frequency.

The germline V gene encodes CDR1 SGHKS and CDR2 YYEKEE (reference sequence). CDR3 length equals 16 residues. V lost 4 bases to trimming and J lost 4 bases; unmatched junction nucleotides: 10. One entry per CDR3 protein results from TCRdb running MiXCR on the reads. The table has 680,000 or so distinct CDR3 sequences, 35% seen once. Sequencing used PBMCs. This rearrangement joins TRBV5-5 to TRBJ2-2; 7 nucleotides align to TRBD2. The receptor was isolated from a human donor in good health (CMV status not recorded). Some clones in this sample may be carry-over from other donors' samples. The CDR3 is CASSRWAGDATGELFF. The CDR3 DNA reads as TGTGCCAGCAGCCGGTGGGCGGGAGATGCCACCGGGGAGCTGTTTTTT.